The clone carrying this TCR beta chain was detected only once. The data belong to a study of blood T cell repertoires in COVID-19. This CDR3 has 12 amino acids. The V gene's germline CDR1 is SQVTM and CDR2 ANQGSEA. The junction had 8 bases not matched to a gene; V was cut back by 7 bases and J by 6 bases. Clones were read by immunoSEQ multiplex PCR, and TCRdb kept only the in-frame ones, dropping some. The sample consists of fewer than 100,000 clones, about nine tenths of them appearing once. The chain is built from TRBV29-1 and TRBJ1-1; 7 positions match TRBD1. The source material was peripheral blood. This clonotype was sampled from a man at least 80 years old in a cohort sampled during active COVID-19. CDR3 region: CSAATGWAEAFF. CDR3 DNA: TGCAGCGCCGCGACAGGGTGGGCTGAAGCTTTCTTT. The full variable domain, with the rest looked up from reference TRBV29-1 and TRBJ1-1, is SAVISQKPSRDICQRGTSLTIQCQVDSQVTMMFWYRQQPGQSLTLIATANQGSEATYESGFVIDKFPISRPNLTFSTLTVSNMSPEDSSIYLCSAATGWAEAFFGQGTRLTVV.